These T cell receptor beta chains were read from a single sample in a study of CD8 T cells in ankylosing spondylitis. TCRdb re-analysed the 5' RACE reads in MiXCR, keeping a single row per CDR3 protein. Of around 140,000 distinct CDR3 sequences in the sample, more than 15% are singletons; the top ten hold about 33%. The sample consisted of blood, either unsorted or a sorted T cell fraction (not recorded which). The receptors shown here come from a male donor with ankylosing spondylitis. The CDR3 runs from the conserved cysteine through the conserved F or W. The order of the fields is J gene, clone size, D gene, V gene, CDR3 DNA, CDR3 protein. A D gene is named only where the DNA matches it firmly. Where a row states a size, it is once, few, many or the class of an expanded clone; other rows omit it.

>TRBJ2-1|.|TRBD2|TRBV27
TGTGCCAGCGCAAGCGGGAGTAGTAACAATGAGCAGTTCTTC
CASASGSSNNEQFF
>TRBJ1-1|many|.|TRBV20-1
TGCAGTGCTAGAGATCCCCCAGGCATTGAAGCTTTCTTT
CSARDPPGIEAFF
>TRBJ1-2|.|TRBD1|TRBV27
TGTGCCAGCAGTTCCCAAGGGGGCCTCTATGGCTACACCTTC
CASSSQGGLYGYTF
>TRBJ2-7|few|TRBD2|TRBV5-6
TGTGCCAGCAGTTTTCACGGGACTAGCGACGAGCAGTACTTC
CASSFHGTSDEQYF
>TRBJ2-2|few|.|TRBV27
TGTGCCAGCAGTTCGATGACAGTTGACACCGGGGAGCTGTTTTTT
CASSSMTVDTGELFF
>TRBJ2-3|.|TRBD2|TRBV7-2
TGTGCCAGCAGCTCACTAGCGGAGAGGACAGATACGCAGTATTTT
CASSSLAERTDTQYF
>TRBJ2-2|few|.|TRBV5-1
TGCGCCAGCGAGAGCCCGGGCGCGGAGCTGTTTTTT
CASESPGAELFF
>TRBJ2-7|few|.|TRBV28
TGTGCCAGCAGTTCACCCCTAATTACCGTGAGCTCCTACGAGCAGTACTTC
CASSSPLITVSSYEQYF
>TRBJ2-1|.|.|TRBV27
TGTGCCAGCACACTTGGGGATGAGCAGTTCTTC
CASTLGDEQFF
>TRBJ1-1|.|.|TRBV7-9
TGTGCCAGCAGGGACCTATTGATGGGGGGGAACACTGAAGCTTTCTTT
CASRDLLMGGNTEAFF
>TRBJ2-3|.|.|TRBV7-9
TGTGCCAGCAGCTCAACCATCACAGATACGCAGTATTTT
CASSSTITDTQYF
>TRBJ2-7|.|.|TRBV28
TGTGCCAGCAGAAAGGAATTGGTCTACGAGCAGTACTTC
CASRKELVYEQYF
>TRBJ2-7|.|.|TRBV27
TGTGCCAGCGGCGGGACAGCACTCTACGAGCAGTACTTC
CASGGTALYEQYF
>TRBJ1-4|.|TRBD1|TRBV15
TGTGCCACCAGCAGAGATGGGCAGGGGGCAACTAATGAAAAACTGTTTTTT
CATSRDGQGATNEKLFF
>TRBJ2-2|.|TRBD2|TRBV27
TGTGCCAGCAGTCAGACTAGCGGGAGAGGGGAGCTGTTTTTT
CASSQTSGRGELFF
>TRBJ1-1|few|.|TRBV7-2
TGTGCCAGCAGCTTAGTTGCGGGGAGCACTGAAGCTTTCTTT
CASSLVAGSTEAFF
>TRBJ2-3|few|.|TRBV27
TGTGCCAGCAGTCGACTCCTCCGTGGGGATACGCAGTATTTT
CASSRLLRGDTQYF
>TRBJ1-1|.|.|TRBV18
TGTGCCAGCTCACCTATTTTTACCGGGGACTACACTGAAGCTTTCTTT
CASSPIFTGDYTEAFF
>TRBJ1-6|.|.|TRBV12-3/TRBV12-4
TGTGCCAGCAGTTCCAGGGGTTTGGGTTATAATTCACCCCTCCACTTT
CASSSRGLGYNSPLHF
>TRBJ2-7|few|TRBD1|TRBV20-1
TGCAGTGCCCGACCCCTGGGACAGAACGAGCAGTACTTC
CSARPLGQNEQYF
>TRBJ2-3|many|.|TRBV11-2
TGTGCCAGCAGTCCGGGGGCGGGCCTCACAGATACGCAGTATTTT
CASSPGAGLTDTQYF
>TRBJ2-5|.|TRBD2|TRBV4-1
TGCGCCAGCAGCCAACTTCTAGCGGGAGGGAGTGATTTGGAGACCCAGTACTTC
CASSQLLAGGSDLETQYF
>TRBJ2-3|few|TRBD2|TRBV27
TGTGCCAGCAGTTTGCCCGGGACTAGCGGAACAGATACGCAGTATTTT
CASSLPGTSGTDTQYF
>TRBJ2-2|.|.|TRBV11-2
TGTGCCAGCAGCTTAGCCGACATTCCTAACACCGGGGAGCTGTTTTTT
CASSLADIPNTGELFF
>TRBJ1-2|few|.|TRBV29-1
TGCAGCGTTGCCGCAGTTGCGACATATGGCTACACCTTC
CSVAAVATYGYTF
>TRBJ2-5|.|.|TRBV6-1
TGTGCCAGCACCCGGGCTAACCAAGAGACCCAGTACTTC
CASTRANQETQYF
>TRBJ2-7|few|.|TRBV27
TGTGCCAGCAGTTTCCGGGAGAATGCCTACGAGCAGTACTTC
CASSFRENAYEQYF
>TRBJ2-1|.|TRBD1|TRBV7-9
TGTGCCAGCAGCTTAGCCATACAGGGGAATGAGCAGTTCTTC
CASSLAIQGNEQFF
>TRBJ2-3|.|.|TRBV6-2/TRBV6-3
TGTGCCAGCAGTTACCCAATGTATCCTAGCACAGATACGCAGTATTTT
CASSYPMYPSTDTQYF
>TRBJ1-2|few|.|TRBV7-2
TGTGCCAGCAGCTTCCCGGCCAGCGGAGCTAACTATGGCTACACCTTC
CASSFPASGANYGYTF
>TRBJ2-1|few|.|TRBV7-9
TGTGCCAGCAGCTTAGACCAAAATGAGCAGTTCTTC
CASSLDQNEQFF
>TRBJ2-1|.|TRBD2|TRBV12-3/TRBV12-4
TGTGCCAGCAGGCCTGGGACTAGCGGAAGCTCCTACAATGAGCAGTTCTTC
CASRPGTSGSSYNEQFF
>TRBJ2-5|few|.|TRBV27
TGTGCCAGCAGTTTACCGGGCGAGACCCAGTACTTC
CASSLPGETQYF
>TRBJ2-7|few|.|TRBV12-3/TRBV12-4
TGTGCCAGCAGTTCGGTGCCACCCTACGAGCAGTACTTC
CASSSVPPYEQYF
>TRBJ2-7|.|.|TRBV28
TGTGCCAGCAGTTTAACTGGGACGGAAGAGCAGTACTTC
CASSLTGTEEQYF
>TRBJ2-3|.|TRBD2|TRBV5-1
TGCGCCAGCAGCTTGGGTACTAGCGGATACACAGATACGCAGTATTTT
CASSLGTSGYTDTQYF
>TRBJ1-5|few|.|TRBV5-1
TGCGCCAGCAGCTTTGGGGAGTATAGCAATCAGCCCCAGCATTTT
CASSFGEYSNQPQHF
>TRBJ2-7|few|TRBD2|TRBV29-1
TGCAGCGTCATCGGACTAGCGGGAATCTACGAGCAGTACTTC
CSVIGLAGIYEQYF
>TRBJ2-1|.|.|TRBV12-3/TRBV12-4
TGTGCCAGCAGTTTAGGGCCCGGCGGCCCCTACAATGAGCAGTTCTTC
CASSLGPGGPYNEQFF
>TRBJ2-1|.|TRBD2|TRBV11-2
TGTGCCAGCGGGTCCACTTTCCTAGCGGGGGTCGGAAATGAGCAGTTCTTC
CASGSTFLAGVGNEQFF
>TRBJ2-7|.|.|TRBV7-9
TGTGCCAGCAGCGGGGACCTCCAGCCCTACGAGCAGTACTTC
CASSGDLQPYEQYF
>TRBJ2-7|.|TRBD2|TRBV29-1
TGCAGCGTTGGGAGCGGGAAATCCTACGAGCAGTACTTC
CSVGSGKSYEQYF
>TRBJ1-6|.|TRBD1|TRBV13
TGTGCCAGCAGTTGGACAGGGGTGTTGAATTCACCCCTCCACTTT
CASSWTGVLNSPLHF
>TRBJ1-1|.|.|TRBV20-1
TGCAGTGCCGCTGGTTTGAACACTGAAGCTTTCTTT
CSAAGLNTEAFF
>TRBJ2-1|.|.|TRBV27
TGTGCCAGCAGTTTAGATTCCAGCAGCTACAATGAGCAGTTCTTC
CASSLDSSSYNEQFF
>TRBJ1-2|few|TRBD1|TRBV5-1
TGCGCCAGCAGCTTTGGACAGGGTCTGGCCGGGAGCTACACCTTC
CASSFGQGLAGSYTF
>TRBJ2-2|few|.|TRBV2
TGTGCCAGCAGTGAAACAGGGTTTCACACCGGGGAGCTGTTTTTT
CASSETGFHTGELFF
>TRBJ2-3|few|.|TRBV25-1
TGTGCCAGCACCCCACGGCTAGCCGCAGATACGCAGTATTTT
CASTPRLAADTQYF
>TRBJ2-3|.|.|TRBV5-1
TGCGCCAGCAGCCTACGCGGGGGCACAGATACGCAGTATTTT
CASSLRGGTDTQYF
>TRBJ1-5|.|TRBD1|TRBV28
TGTGCCAGCAGGTCCGGGACAGGGGGTTACCAGCCCCAGCATTTT
CASRSGTGGYQPQHF
>TRBJ2-3|few|TRBD2|TRBV15
TGTGCCACCAGCCGACCGGGAGCTAGCGGGGAGACAGATACGCAGTATTTT
CATSRPGASGETDTQYF
>TRBJ2-2|few|.|TRBV12-5
TGTGCTAGTGGTTTGAGCGCCGGGGAGCTGTTTTTT
CASGLSAGELFF
>TRBJ2-6|.|.|TRBV7-9
TGTGCCAGCAGCTTACCCAGGACAGAACCTGGGGCCAACGTCCTGACTTTC
CASSLPRTEPGANVLTF